The 15 T cell receptor beta chains below were found in one sample sequenced in a study of control samples from healthy donors and cancer patients. Here immunoSEQ multiplex PCR was the method, and the copy in TCRdb shows in-frame clones only, minus some. The sample contains about 55,000 clones, roughly 95% of which appear only once. Sequencing input: blood. All receptors derive from a woman aged 18-29 years in good health.

The chain couples TRBV5-4 to TRBJ1-2; D is undetermined. The CDR3 consists of 12 residues. The germline V gene has CDR1 SGHNT and CDR2 YYREEE (reference sequence). Trimming took off 4 bases at V and 12 bases at J, with 16 bases between the two ends. This chain's CDR3 is CASSLFGPPDTF. In nucleotides, the CDR3 is TGTGCCAGCAGCCTATTCGGCCCTCCGGACACCTTC.

The rearrangement joins TRBV7-9 to TRBJ1-4, with D unresolved. This CDR3 region has 12 residues. Between the trimmed V and J ends, which lost 3 bases and 4 bases, there was a span of 3 bases. CDR1 is SEHNR and CDR2 is FQNEAQ in the germline V gene (reference sequence). The CDR3 loop is CASSFSNEKLFF. The CDR3, as DNA: TGTGCCAGCAGCTTCAGTAATGAAAAACTGTTTTTT. Drawing the rest from reference TRBV7-9 and TRBJ1-4, the complete variable domain is DTGVSQNPRHKITKRGQNVTFRCDPISEHNRLYWYRQTLGQGPEFLTYFQNEAQLEKSRLLSDRFSAERPKGSFSTLEIQRTEQGDSAMYLCASSFSNEKLFFGSGTQLSVL.

The V and J genes are TRBV29-1 and TRBJ1-2; weak D call: TRBD1 (5 bases). The ends were cut back, 5 bases at V and 6 bases at J, with 10 bases in the middle. The CDR3 spans 11 residues. From germline, CDR1 is SQVTM and CDR2 ANQGSEA. CDR3 in DNA: TGCAGCGTTCGGGGGGATCATGGCTACACCTTC. Residues: CSVRGDHGYTF.

The CDR3 nucleotides read TGCACCAGCAGCCCCCCGGGCGCCTACCAAGAGACCCAGTACTTC. This translates into CTSSPPGAYQETQYF. This chain links TRBV1 with TRBJ2-5. TRBV1 represents a pseudogene. The CDR3 contains 15 residues.

The V and J genes are TRBV28 and TRBJ2-3; TRBD1 is a possible D gene (6 bases). Between the trimmed V and J ends, which lost 3 bases and 6 bases, there was a span of 22 bases. The germline V gene encodes CDR1 MDHEN and CDR2 SYDVKM. The CDR3 contains 17 residues. The CDR3 DNA reads TGTGCCAGCAGTTTGGGGACAAAGGTTTTGTGGAGGGATACGCAGTATTTT. Translation gives CASSLGTKVLWRDTQYF.

V is TRBV4-3 and J is TRBJ1-2; a possible D gene is TRBD1 (6 bases). The CDR3 spans 19 residues. Germline assignment: CDR1 LGHNA and CDR2 YSLEER. V lost 1 base and J lost 0, with 21 bases in between. The CDR3 region has the DNA TGCGCCAGCAGCCAAGCCATAAGGGCAGGGGTCCCCGCTAACTATGGCTACACCTTC. Protein sequence: CASSQAIRAGVPANYGYTF.

This clone has a single count. The rearrangement links TRBV27 to TRBJ1-1; perhaps TRBD1 as D (5 bases). Germline V gene sequence: CDR1 MNHEY, CDR2 SMNVEV (reference sequence). With 5 bases removed from V and 6 bases from J, the gap between germline ends came to 16 bases. The CDR3 runs 14 residues. The CDR3 protein is CASSQTVGGSEAFF. The CDR3 nucleotides read TGTGCCAGCAGTCAGACAGTGGGGGGTTCTGAAGCTTTCTTT.

The V gene is TRBV28, the J gene TRBJ2-4; no clear D. CDR1 and CDR2 (germline): MDHEN, SYDVKM. The V end lost 3 bases, the J end lost 0 bases, and 21 bases lay between the germline ends. The CDR3 is 19 amino acids. DNA for the CDR3: TGTGCCAGCAGTTTCGCTATGACCGGCAGTGATAAAGCCAAAAACATTCAGTACTTC. It specifies CASSFAMTGSDKAKNIQYF. The full variable domain, in which reference TRBV28 and TRBJ2-4 provide the parts outside the CDR3, is DVKVTQSSRYLVKRTGEKVFLECVQDMDHENMFWYRQDPGLGLRLIYFSYDVKMKEKGDIPEGYSVSREKKERFSLILESASTNQTSMYLCASSFAMTGSDKAKNIQYFGAGTRLSVL.

The chain uses TRBV28 and TRBJ1-3, with 8 bases lining up with TRBD1. V gave up 8 bases and J gave up 0 bases; unmatched junction bases: 12. The CDR3 contains 17 residues. Germline-derived CDR1 and CDR2 are MDHEN and SYDVKM. The CDR3 bases are TGTGCCAGCGGGCCGACCGGGACAGGTTTCTCTGGAAACACCATATATTTT. This translates into CASGPTGTGFSGNTIYF. The full variable domain, rest sourced from reference TRBV28 and TRBJ1-3, is DVKVTQSSRYLVKRTGEKVFLECVQDMDHENMFWYRQDPGLGLRLIYFSYDVKMKEKGDIPEGYSVSREKKERFSLILESASTNQTSMYLCASGPTGTGFSGNTIYFGEGSWLTVV.

The gene calls are TRBV7-2 and TRBJ2-7; D not certain. This CDR3 comprises 15 residues. V was cut by 5 bases and J by 2 bases, with 16 bases left in between. Germline CDR1 reads SGHTA; CDR2 reads FQGNSA. The CDR3 loop reads CASSDGLPGPYEQYF. The CDR3 nucleotides read TGTGCCAGCAGCGATGGGCTTCCCGGACCCTACGAGCAGTACTTC. The full variable domain, with the rest looked up from reference TRBV7-2 and TRBJ2-7, is GAGVSQSPSNKVTEKGKDVELRCDPISGHTALYWYRQSLGQGLEFLIYFQGNSAPDKSGLPSDRFSAERTGGSVSTLTIQRTQQEDSAVYLCASSDGLPGPYEQYFGPGTRLTVT.

V usage is TRBV11-3 and J usage is TRBJ1-2; a weak D match, TRBD1 (5 bases). The CDR3 is made up of 14 amino acids. Trimming took off 4 bases at V and 5 bases at J, with 14 bases between the two ends. CDR1 and CDR2 (germline): SGHNT, YENEEA. The CDR3: CASSYRRTSYGYTF. CDR3 sequence (DNA): TGTGCCAGCAGCTATCGCAGGACAAGTTATGGCTACACCTTC. Full variable domain (rest looked up from reference TRBV11-3 and TRBJ1-2): EAGVVQSPRYKIIEKKQPVAFWCNPISGHNTLYWYLQNLGQGPELLIRYENEEAVDDSQLPKDRFSAERLKGVDSTLKIQPAELGDSAVYLCASSYRRTSYGYTFGSGTRLTVV.

The chain has TRBV4-3 and TRBJ2-5; 11 nucleotides line up with TRBD2. Trimming cost V 4 bases and J 3 bases; bases outside gene matches: 1. This CDR3 spans 14 amino acids. Germline V gives CDR1 LGHNA, CDR2 YSLEER. The CDR3 sequence is CASSRGLAEETQYF. The CDR3 bases are TGCGCCAGCAGCCGGGGACTAGCGGAAGAGACCCAGTACTTC.

CDR3 sequence: CASKQGNYGYTF. Written as DNA, the CDR3 is TGTGCCAGCAAACAGGGGAACTATGGCTACACCTTC. The gene calls are TRBV9 and TRBJ1-2; TRBD1 matches 7 bases. V lost 6 bases, J lost 2 bases, and 1 base stayed unmatched. This CDR3 is 12 amino acids long. CDR1 and CDR2 (germline): SGDLS, YYNGEE.

This chain links TRBV5-6 with TRBJ1-4; D unclear. CDR3 length equals 15 residues. CDR1 is SGHDT, CDR2 YYEEEE, per germline. The germline V and J ends were trimmed by 3 bases and 8 bases, with 17 bases remaining between them. The CDR3 bases are TGTGCCAGCAGCTATCGGACGACTATGGAGGAAAAACTGTTTTTT. This encodes CASSYRTTMEEKLFF. Full variable domain (outside the CDR3, taken from reference TRBV5-6 and TRBJ1-4): DAGVTQSPTHLIKTRGQQVTLRCSPKSGHDTVSWYQQALGQGPQFIFQYYEEEERQRGNFPDRFSGHQFPNYSSELNVNALLLGDSALYLCASSYRTTMEEKLFFGSGTQLSVL.

The genes are TRBV30 and TRBJ1-1; D remains ambiguous. The germline V and J ends were trimmed by 0 bases and 4 bases, with 9 bases remaining between them. Germline V gene lookup returns CDR1 GTSNPN and CDR2 SVGIG (reference sequence). The CDR3 has 13 amino acids. CDR3 sequence reads: CAWSVVQITEAFF. In nucleotides, the CDR3 is TGTGCCTGGAGTGTTGTACAGATCACTGAAGCTTTCTTT.